These 20 T cell receptor beta chains originate from one sample sequenced in a study of blood T cells in healthy people across ages. Using a J-beta primer mix together with a sample-barcoded 5' primer, a second PCR was run for roughly 7 to 12 cycles. TCRdb re-called the 5' RACE reads through MiXCR, storing one row per CDR3 protein. Counted here are approximately 850,000 distinct CDR3 sequences, around two fifths occurring once; the ten biggest clones make up around 21%. The sample comprised blood. The source is a man aged 55 to 70 in good health.

In DNA form, the CDR3 reads TGTGCCAGCAGTACCGGACGTCAGAATAACTATGGCTACACCTTC. Translating gives CASSTGRQNNYGYTF. The J gene is TRBJ1-2, the V gene TRBV6-2 or TRBV6-3; D is undetermined. The CDR3 sequence is 15 residues long. V dropped 5 bases and J dropped 1 base, with 14 bases sitting between them. CDR1 is MNHEY, CDR2 SVGEGT, per germline.

The rearrangement uses TRBV4-3 and TRBJ1-4; D ambiguous. The CDR3 runs 13 residues. Germline-derived CDR1 and CDR2 are LGHNA and YSLEER. Trimming cost V 5 bases and J 10 bases, with 14 bases left between them. The CDR3: CASSSRTLTKLFF. In DNA form, the CDR3 reads TGCGCCAGCAGCTCCCGGACCTTAACAAAACTGTTTTTT.

The rearrangement joins TRBV28 to TRBJ1-5, with 7 bases matching TRBD1. This CDR3 has 16 amino acids. In germline, CDR1 is MDHEN, CDR2 SYDVKM. V shed 5 bases, J shed 2 bases, and the junction held 9 bases outside the gene matches. CDR3 sequence: CASSPPGQFRNQPQHF. In nucleotides, the CDR3 is TGTGCCAGCAGTCCCCCGGGACAGTTCCGCAATCAGCCCCAGCATTTT.

This chain connects TRBV4-3 to TRBJ2-2, with D possibly TRBD1 on 6 matching bases. Germline V CDR1 and CDR2: LGHNA, YSLEER. Deletions cut 4 bases from V and 1 base from J, with 10 bases between. The CDR3 is 15 amino acids. CDR3 in DNA: TGCGCCAGCAGCCGTGCGGACAGGAACACCGGGGAGCTGTTTTTT. This sequence encodes CASSRADRNTGELFF.

The chain uses TRBV20-1 and TRBJ2-1; D is possibly TRBD1 (6 bases). The V and J ends lost 1 base and 5 bases respectively, with 12 bases between them. Germline lookup yields CDR1 DFQATT and CDR2 SNEGSKA (reference sequence). This CDR3 has 14 amino acids. The CDR3 nucleotides read TGCAGTGCTAGAGTTACGGACAGTAACAATGAGCAGTTCTTC. It encodes CSARVTDSNNEQFF.

This clonotype was seen many times. The V and J genes are TRBV12-3 or TRBV12-4 and TRBJ1-6; no clear D. Trimming shortened V by 2 bases and J by 6 bases, and 8 bases separated the two germline ends. CDR3 size: 14 residues. CDR3 loop: CASSLLGVNSPLHF. CDR3 nucleotide sequence: TGTGCCAGCAGTTTACTTGGGGTTAATTCACCCCTCCACTTT.

This clonotype has just a few counts. The chain employs TRBV5-1 and TRBJ1-1; weak D call: TRBD1 (5 bases). V dropped 10 bases and J dropped 0 bases, with 13 bases sitting between them. From germline, CDR1 is SGHRS and CDR2 YFSETQ. This CDR3 has 13 residues. This CDR3 is CAHPWGLNTEAFF. In nucleotides, the CDR3 is TGCGCCCATCCCTGGGGGTTGAACACTGAAGCTTTCTTT.

This clonotype was counted only a few times. The chain has TRBV7-2 and TRBJ2-3; a weak D match, TRBD2 (6 bases). There are 14 residues in the CDR3. Trimming took 4 bases from V and 4 from J, leaving 12 bases between them. The germline V gene encodes CDR1 SGHTA and CDR2 FQGNSA. CDR3 sequence (DNA): TGTGCCAGCAGCTCCCGACTAGGAGCAGATACGCAGTATTTT. It codes for CASSSRLGADTQYF. Full variable domain (remainder filled in from reference TRBV7-2 and TRBJ2-3): GAGVSQSPSNKVTEKGKDVELRCDPISGHTALYWYRQSLGQGLEFLIYFQGNSAPDKSGLPSDRFSAERTGGSVSTLTIQRTQQEDSAVYLCASSSRLGADTQYFGPGTRLTVL.

The rearrangement joins TRBV7-9 to TRBJ1-2; maybe TRBD1 (6 bases). Trimming took off 5 bases at V and 9 bases at J, with 25 bases between the two ends. Per germline, CDR1 SEHNR and CDR2 FQNEAQ (reference sequence). The CDR3 has 16 amino acids. CDR3 sequence: CASSPLKGTRSDSYTF. Written as DNA, the CDR3 is TGTGCCAGCAGCCCCCTTAAGGGGACACGAAGTGATAGCTACACCTTC. The whole variable domain, filled in from reference TRBV7-9 and TRBJ1-2, reads DTGVSQNPRHKITKRGQNVTFRCDPISEHNRLYWYRQTLGQGPEFLTYFQNEAQLEKSRLLSDRFSAERPKGSFSTLEIQRTEQGDSAMYLCASSPLKGTRSDSYTFGSGTRLTVV.

The chain recombines TRBV6-2 or TRBV6-3 with TRBJ1-2; D is uncertain. Trimming removed 2 bases from V and 4 bases from J, with 8 bases in between. CDR3 size: 13 residues. CDR1 MNHEY and CDR2 SVGEGT come from the germline V gene. The CDR3 DNA reads as TGTGCCAGCAGTTACGCCGAGGGCTATGGCTACACCTTC. Its translation is CASSYAEGYGYTF.

In its sample, this clonotype was seen a few times. The chain carries TRBV5-1 and TRBJ2-5; TRBD2 agrees at 7 bases. There are 15 residues in the CDR3. After removal of 2 bases from V and 5 bases from J, the junction contained 9 bases not matched to a gene. Germline lookup yields CDR1 SGHRS and CDR2 YFSETQ. CDR3 DNA: TGCGCCAGCAGCTTTAACCCGGGAGGAGGCGAGACCCAGTACTTC. Translated: CASSFNPGGGETQYF.

This clonotype was seen a few times. The J gene is TRBJ2-7, the V gene TRBV6-2 or TRBV6-3; D gene uncertain. Trimming pared 2 bases from V and 5 bases from J, leaving 4 bases between. This CDR3 is built from 11 residues. Germline V gives CDR1 MNHEY, CDR2 SVGEGT. The CDR3 protein is CASSYTDEQYF. CDR3 nucleotides: TGTGCCAGCAGTTACACAGACGAGCAGTACTTC.

The genes are TRBV6-1 and TRBJ1-5; 12 nucleotides match TRBD1. Losses at the gene ends were 5 bases for V and 8 bases for J; bases not matched to a gene: 16. CDR1 MNHNS and CDR2 SASEGT come from the germline V gene. There are 18 residues in the CDR3. As DNA, the CDR3 is TGTGCCAGCAGTCAACCGGGACAGGGGGCTTCGGTATTGGAGCCCCAGCATTTT. Protein sequence: CASSQPGQGASVLEPQHF.

This clonotype occurred a few times. The chain employs TRBV7-3 and TRBJ2-1, with 13 bases aligning to TRBD2. J lost 10 bases, V lost 5 bases, and 8 bases had no gene match. The CDR3 has 15 residues. Germline lookup yields CDR1 SGHTA and CDR2 FQGTGA. The CDR3: CASSALAGGPDEQFF. The CDR3 DNA is TGTGCCAGCAGCGCACTAGCGGGGGGGCCGGACGAGCAGTTCTTC.

This clonotype was seen only once. CDR3 sequence (DNA): TGTGCCAGCAGTTTCGGCGGGGGGGGTTTGAGCGGGGAGCTGTTTTTT. It translates to CASSFGGGGLSGELFF. This chain links TRBV27 with TRBJ2-2, with 9 bases identical to TRBD2. V lost 3 bases, J lost 7 bases, and 9 bases stayed unmatched. CDR1 MNHEY and CDR2 SMNVEV come from the germline V gene (reference sequence). The length of the CDR3 is 16 residues.

The chain joins TRBV27 to TRBJ2-1; 7 bases fit TRBD1. V lost 10 bases, J lost 0 bases, and 18 bases stayed unmatched. The germline V gene encodes CDR1 MNHEY and CDR2 SMNVEV (reference sequence). The CDR3 is 18 amino acids. CDR3: CATLRTGNRPRSYNEQFF. CDR3 DNA sequence: TGTGCCACCCTACGGACAGGAAACAGACCTCGCTCCTACAATGAGCAGTTCTTC.

Notes on this clonotype: A much larger clone differs by one base, so this may be a read error. V usage is TRBV9 and J usage is TRBJ1-5; tentative D call: TRBD1 (5 bases). Germline V lookup: CDR1 SGDLS, CDR2 YYNGEE. The CDR3 length is 15 residues. As DNA, the CDR3 is TGTTCCAGCAGCGTAGATGCAGGGATGGGTCAGCCCCAGCATTTT. It translates to CSSSVDAGMGQPQHF.

This clonotype was counted at least ten times. This sequence joins TRBV7-6 and TRBJ2-5; D might be TRBD2 (5 bases). CDR1 is SGHVS, CDR2 FNYEAQ, per germline. Trimming pared 5 bases from V and 5 bases from J, leaving 21 bases between. The CDR3 consists of 16 residues. The CDR3 coding sequence is TGTGCCAGCAGCCCTGATTGGACTCTCATCAGTGAGACCCAGTACTTC. This translates into CASSPDWTLISETQYF.

This chain uses TRBV7-6 with TRBJ1-1; D uncertain. The CDR3 loop spans 16 amino acids. Germline CDR1 SGHVS, CDR2 FNYEAQ. The V gene lost 5 bases and the J gene lost 0 bases, with 16 bases spanning the gap. This CDR3 reads CASSPEGRGMNTEAFF. Written as DNA, the CDR3 is TGTGCCAGCAGCCCGGAGGGTAGAGGCATGAACACTGAAGCTTTCTTT.

Concerning this clonotype: A much larger clone lies a single base off, so this may be a read error. The rearrangement uses TRBV20-1 and TRBJ2-7; weak D call: TRBD1 (7 bases). Trimming took off 5 bases at V and 12 bases at J, with 17 bases between the two ends. The CDR3 totals 11 residues. The germline V gene encodes CDR1 DFQATT and CDR2 SNEGSKA (reference sequence). In DNA, the CDR3 is TGCAGTGCTGTCAGGGGGGAGACCCGGTACTTC. It yields the protein CSAVRGETRYF.